The present TCR beta chain was sequenced within a study of blood T cells in healthy people across ages. A second PCR of 7 to 11 cycles used a sample-barcoded 5' primer and a J-beta primer mix. In TCRdb, the 5' RACE reads were re-called with MiXCR into one record per CDR3 protein. Among approximately 900,000 distinct CDR3 sequences, 25% to 30% were seen once, and the ten largest hold 9.5% to 13%. Germline V gene sequence: CDR1 MDHEN, CDR2 SYDVKM. CDR3 size: 14 residues. The V end was cut by 3 bases, the J end by 7 bases, with 15 bases between. On this clonotype itself: Being one base from a much bigger clone, this may be a read error.

The same data also contributed to another study, on T cells of mothers and their children.

The TCR sequence derives from a woman aged 40 to 55 in good health. This chain uses TRBV28 with TRBJ1-2; a weak D match, TRBD1 (5 bases). Sequenced sample: blood. DNA of the CDR3: TGTGCCAGCAGTTTCCTTCAGGGACGGGCTGGCTACACCTTC. Translation: CASSFLQGRAGYTF.